This TCR beta chain was identified in a study of cytomegalovirus exposure and HLA in healthy donors. General study points: At a 0.05 false discovery rate, a later analysis found 15,000 to 20,000 TCR beta sequences to be associated with HLA alleles. When analyzed later, the rates of TCR association showed variation by HLA locus, with DRB1 the most and HLA-C the fewest.

This CDR3 is 14 amino acids long. Trimming took 1 base from V and 12 from J, leaving 13 bases between them. Germline V gene data show CDR1 as SGHVS and CDR2 as FQNEAQ. The PCR contained 60 Vbeta and 13 Jbeta primers. Generated by immunoSEQ multiplex PCR, the TCRdb table keeps only in-frame clones and is missing some. Among 85,000 to 130,000 clones listed, about three quarters were seen once. Details on this clone: Its antigen is still unknown.

The source material was PBMCs. J is TRBJ1-6 and V is TRBV7-8, with D unclear. The clonotype originates from a male donor in good health and CMV-seropositive. CDR3 nucleotide sequence: TGTGCCAGCAGCTTAGGGCACAGCGGGGTACCCCTCCACTTT. Translating gives CASSLGHSGVPLHF.